This T cell receptor (beta chain) was recorded in a study of human T cells and chemical hapten exposure. This CDR3 region has 14 residues. Germline CDR1 and CDR2: SNHLY and FYNNEI. Trimming removed 6 bases at V and 1 base at J, with 9 bases between. Unique molecular identifiers were linked by the library to individual cDNA molecules. TCRdb called the RACE reads again in MiXCR, with one record for every CDR3 protein. The sample lists tens of thousands of distinct CDR3 sequences; 6.7% were seen once. Time point here: pre-sensitization, week 0. The treatment here: therapeutic diphenylcyclopropenone sensitization with weekly scalp DPC.

The sample in question was whole blood, obtained in connection with sensitization to the hapten diphenylcyclopropenone (DPC). The chain employs TRBV2 and TRBJ1-4; possible D gene TRBD1, 5 bases. This TCR derives from a woman aged 25 to 45 with alopecia areata. Some clones in this sample may be carry-over from other donors' samples. The CDR3 reads CASRPDRTNEKLFF. CDR3 in DNA: TGTGCCAGCAGACCAGACAGAACTAATGAAAAACTGTTTTTT.